This entry describes one T cell receptor beta chain. This clone turned up a few times. No cognate antigen has been identified for it. Base qualities are not at hand, and no much larger clone is one base apart. The CDR3 measures 14 amino acids from cysteine to phenylalanine. Left in the record is the CDR3 DNA by itself, 42 bases read in frame from the first base. The V end gives up 5 bases and the J end 2 bases, leaving 5 bases in the junction not matched to a gene. According to the germline V gene (reference sequence), CDR1 reads LNHDA and CDR2 reads SQIVND. Library preparation was by the immunoSEQ multiplex PCR assay. The table comes from immuneACCESS by way of TCRdb, which keeps in-frame sequences with V and J called. Part of the clones is missing from these tables; in studies checked, under half for an unresolved V gene and the rest for unknown reasons. Here the sample has more than 12,000 clones; 70% occur a single time. The ten largest make up 27% of the sample.

This specimen comes from a study of T cells after somatic rescue of genetic block (dated by TCRdb to the early 2020s). About the full investigation: The study assessed how robust, over the long term, a T-cell system was when the system had developed through somatic rescue of a genetic block in T-cell development.

In this chain, TRBV19 is recombined with TRBJ2-7; TRBD1 aligns with 8 central bases. The TCR originated in a man younger than 30. Source material: peripheral blood mononuclear cells (PBMCs). The CDR3 region: CASSPRTGTYEQYF. The nucleotides read TGTGCCAGTAGTCCCAGGACAGGGACCTACGAGCAGTACTTC. The full variable domain, completed from the reference TRBV19 and TRBJ2-7 proteins outside the CDR3, reads DGGITQSPKYLFRKEGQNVTLSCEQNLNHDAMYWYRQDPGQGLRLIYYSQIVNDFQKGDIAEGYSVSREKKESFPLTVTSAQKNPTAFYLCASSPRTGTYEQYFGPGTRLTVT.